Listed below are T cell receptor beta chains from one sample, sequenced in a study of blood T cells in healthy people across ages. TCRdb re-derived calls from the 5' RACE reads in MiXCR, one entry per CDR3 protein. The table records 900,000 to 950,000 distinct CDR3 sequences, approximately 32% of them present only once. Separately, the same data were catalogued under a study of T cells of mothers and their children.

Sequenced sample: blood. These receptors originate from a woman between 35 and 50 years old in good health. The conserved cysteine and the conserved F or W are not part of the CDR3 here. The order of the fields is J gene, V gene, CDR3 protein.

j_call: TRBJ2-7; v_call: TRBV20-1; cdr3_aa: SARITGSNEQY
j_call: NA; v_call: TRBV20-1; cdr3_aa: SATPRGDYVNEQY
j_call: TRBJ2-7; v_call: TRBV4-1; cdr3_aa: ASSQEETSGVEYEQY
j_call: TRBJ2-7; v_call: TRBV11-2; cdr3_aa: ASRKAYEQY
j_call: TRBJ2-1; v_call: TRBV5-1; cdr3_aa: ASSLGLPRNEQF
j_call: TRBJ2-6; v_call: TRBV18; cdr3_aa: ASSQSSGANVLT
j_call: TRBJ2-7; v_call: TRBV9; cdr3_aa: ASSPQTDYEQY
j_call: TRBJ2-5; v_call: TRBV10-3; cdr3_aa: AISTRQVQETQY
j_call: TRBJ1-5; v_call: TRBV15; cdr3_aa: ATGPDQMGNQPQH
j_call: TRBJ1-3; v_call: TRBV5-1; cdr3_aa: ASSGLGGTSGNTIY
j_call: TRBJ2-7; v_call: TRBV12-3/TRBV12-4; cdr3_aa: ASSSTTSHEQY
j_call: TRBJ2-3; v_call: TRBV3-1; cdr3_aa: ASSQTDTQY
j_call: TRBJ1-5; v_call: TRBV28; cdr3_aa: ASSPQRQAKWPQH
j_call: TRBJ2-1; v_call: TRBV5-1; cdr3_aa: ASSLGQLGSSGGGYNEQF
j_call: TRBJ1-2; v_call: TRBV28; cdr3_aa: ASSLTGPNYGYT
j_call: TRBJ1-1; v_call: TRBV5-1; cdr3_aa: ASSRQGPTEAF
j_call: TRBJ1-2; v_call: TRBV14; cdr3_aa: ASSQNRGPLGGYT
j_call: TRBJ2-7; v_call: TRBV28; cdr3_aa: ASSSPPGQGAPYEQY
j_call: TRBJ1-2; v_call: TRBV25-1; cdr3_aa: ASSEYMGQGGSGYT
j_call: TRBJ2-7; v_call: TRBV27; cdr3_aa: ASSMWGGSSSYEQY
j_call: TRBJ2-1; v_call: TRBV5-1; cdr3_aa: ASSTRASGSGEQF
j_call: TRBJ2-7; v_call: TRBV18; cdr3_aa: ASSIQGAGYEQY
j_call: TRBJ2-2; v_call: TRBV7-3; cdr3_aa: ASSLDPGDRPF
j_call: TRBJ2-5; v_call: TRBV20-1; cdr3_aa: SARTTGIMETQY
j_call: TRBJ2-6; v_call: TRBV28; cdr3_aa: ASSEGFTSGANVLT
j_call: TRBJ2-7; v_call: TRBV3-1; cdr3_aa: ASSQRGEYNEQY
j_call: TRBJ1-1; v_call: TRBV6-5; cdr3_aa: ASSYFGRGNTEAF
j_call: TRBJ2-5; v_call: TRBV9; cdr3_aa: ASSTTSGVPGTQY
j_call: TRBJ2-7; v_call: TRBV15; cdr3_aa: ATSRDRFGGRYEQY
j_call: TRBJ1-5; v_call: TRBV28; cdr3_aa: ANGGYNQPQH
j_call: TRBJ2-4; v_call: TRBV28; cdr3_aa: ASRTPSGGSNKQY
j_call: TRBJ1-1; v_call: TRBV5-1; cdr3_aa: ASSLNQDTEAF
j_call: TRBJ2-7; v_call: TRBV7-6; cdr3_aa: ASSLDPGTGWNEQY
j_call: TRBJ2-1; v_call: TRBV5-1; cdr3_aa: ASSSSLAGPYAEQF
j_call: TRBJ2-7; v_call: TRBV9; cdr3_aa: ASSVGGGLSSYEQY
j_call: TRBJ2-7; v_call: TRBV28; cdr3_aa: ASSQREQY
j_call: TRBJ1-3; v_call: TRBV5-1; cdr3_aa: ASSLSVRSGNTIY
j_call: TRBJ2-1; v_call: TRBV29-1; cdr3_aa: SVWMFSRGTTYNEQF
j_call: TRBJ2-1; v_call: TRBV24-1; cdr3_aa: ATSAQGTKQF
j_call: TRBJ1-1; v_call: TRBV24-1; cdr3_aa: ATSDGLNTEAF
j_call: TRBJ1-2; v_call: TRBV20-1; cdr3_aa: SARERTFYGYT
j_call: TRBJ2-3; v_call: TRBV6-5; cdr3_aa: ASSFDRAAGTDTQY
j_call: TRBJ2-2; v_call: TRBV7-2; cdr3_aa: VSSPPGELF
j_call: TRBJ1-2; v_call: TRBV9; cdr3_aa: ASSGAGRGIGYT
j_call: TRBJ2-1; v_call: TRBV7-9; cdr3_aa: ASSPLYSSYNEQF
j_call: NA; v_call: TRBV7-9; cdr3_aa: ASSLLESGEQY
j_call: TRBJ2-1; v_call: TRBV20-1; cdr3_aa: SASPTGGVSRNEQF
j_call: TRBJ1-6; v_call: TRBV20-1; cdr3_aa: SAASGTGRNSPLH
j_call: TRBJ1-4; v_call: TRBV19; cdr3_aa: ASSMGRRRSNEKLF
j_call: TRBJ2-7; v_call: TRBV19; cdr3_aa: ASRRDPTYEQY
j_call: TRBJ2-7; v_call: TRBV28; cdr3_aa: ASSLILGAYEQY
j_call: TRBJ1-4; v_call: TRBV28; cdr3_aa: ASSHPRTGNEKLF
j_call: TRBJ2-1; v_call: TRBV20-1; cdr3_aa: SARVGSSLYNEQF
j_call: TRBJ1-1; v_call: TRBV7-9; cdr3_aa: ASSRDRQNTEAF
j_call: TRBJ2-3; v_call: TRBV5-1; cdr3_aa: ASSFLTSGAGDTQY
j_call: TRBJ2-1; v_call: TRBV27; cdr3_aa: ASSFARNEQV